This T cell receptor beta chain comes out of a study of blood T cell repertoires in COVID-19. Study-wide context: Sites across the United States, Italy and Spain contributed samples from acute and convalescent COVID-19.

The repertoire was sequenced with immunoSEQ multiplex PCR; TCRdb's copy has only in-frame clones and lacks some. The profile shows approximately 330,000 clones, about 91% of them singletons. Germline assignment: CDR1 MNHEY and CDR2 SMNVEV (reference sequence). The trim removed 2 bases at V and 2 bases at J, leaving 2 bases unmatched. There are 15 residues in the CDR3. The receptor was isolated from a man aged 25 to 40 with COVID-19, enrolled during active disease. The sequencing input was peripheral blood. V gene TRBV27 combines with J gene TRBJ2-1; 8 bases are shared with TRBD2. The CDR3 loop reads CASSLNGGAYNEQFF. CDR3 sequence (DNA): TGTGCCAGCAGTTTAAACGGGGGGGCCTACAATGAGCAGTTCTTC.